A selection of T cell receptor beta chains follows, all from one sample in a study of CXCR3-negative and CXCR3-positive naive CD8 T cells. TCRdb reprocessed the 5' RACE reads and reports one entry per CDR3 protein, with no DNA. The ten top clones account for approximately 0.46%, within a sample of over 100,000 distinct CDR3 sequences. The sequencing sample was made of naive CXCR3- CD8+ T cells from blood. Receptors originate from a human donor in good health. Some clones in this sample may be carry-over from other donors' samples. CDR3s include the opening cysteine and the closing phenylalanine or tryptophan.

>TRBJ1-2|TRBV29-1|13
CSVEAGEIEGYTF
>TRBJ2-3|TRBV29-1|12
CSVETSTDTQYF
>TRBJ2-1|TRBV9|15
CASSGGGKSYNEQFF
>TRBJ2-2|TRBV9|14
CASSVGDRVGELFF
>TRBJ2-2|TRBV21-1|15
CAIRRPSGGGGELFF
>TRBJ1-2|TRBV14|22
CASSQDPKDPTPAGGWRYGYTF
>TRBJ1-5|TRBV2|14
CASSEWQSDQPQHF
>TRBJ2-5|TRBV23-1|14
CASSRGLGQETQYF
>TRBJ1-1|TRBV19|14
CASRNRVGNTEAFF
>TRBJ2-1|TRBV5-1|16
CVSSLNSGPRNNEQFF
>TRBJ2-5|TRBV7-9|16
CASSPNGGALLQTQYF
>TRBJ2-5|TRBV12-3/TRBV12-4|12
CASSLALETQYF
>TRBJ2-1|TRBV12-3/TRBV12-4|14
CASSFSLAGDEQFF
>TRBJ2-3|TRBV29-1|11
CSVPVTDTQYF
>TRBJ2-3|TRBV4-1|14
CASSHLISTDTQYF
>TRBJ1-1|TRBV6-5|15
CASSYVAGGDTEAFF
>TRBJ1-1|TRBV4-1|14
CASSPRQSATEAFF
>TRBJ2-3|TRBV7-3|15
CASSPGQLSTDTQYF
>TRBJ1-1|TRBV6-5|15
CASSYSAGANTEAFF
>TRBJ2-7|TRBV6-5|13
CASTDLRLNEQYF
>TRBJ2-3|TRBV4-3|13
CAGRPPGGDTQYF
>TRBJ2-2|TRBV28|18
CASSKITSGGADTGELFF
>TRBJ2-1|TRBV9|18
CASSAGTSGGPSLGEQFF
>TRBJ2-3|TRBV4-2|20
CASSQDLKDRGRYPTDTQYF
>TRBJ2-5|TRBV30|13
CAWLYGPQETQYF
>TRBJ2-6|TRBV7-9|14
CASSFGSGANVLTF
>TRBJ2-2|TRBV7-2|13
CASRPTGTGELFF
>TRBJ2-3|TRBV4-1|18
CASSQVGELAVPPDTQYF
>TRBJ1-1|TRBV19|13
CASRLAGTIEAFF
>TRBJ2-7|TRBV28|18
CASSDKRLGARTPGEQYF
>TRBJ2-1|TRBV15|16
CATSISGFNWGNEQFF
>TRBJ2-2|TRBV5-5|17
CASTLGGGLFNTGELFF
>TRBJ2-1|TRBV9|12
CASSADSIKQFF
>TRBJ2-1|TRBV28|13
CATGQGITDEQFF
>TRBJ2-7|TRBV29-1|13
CSVEDLGTYEQYF